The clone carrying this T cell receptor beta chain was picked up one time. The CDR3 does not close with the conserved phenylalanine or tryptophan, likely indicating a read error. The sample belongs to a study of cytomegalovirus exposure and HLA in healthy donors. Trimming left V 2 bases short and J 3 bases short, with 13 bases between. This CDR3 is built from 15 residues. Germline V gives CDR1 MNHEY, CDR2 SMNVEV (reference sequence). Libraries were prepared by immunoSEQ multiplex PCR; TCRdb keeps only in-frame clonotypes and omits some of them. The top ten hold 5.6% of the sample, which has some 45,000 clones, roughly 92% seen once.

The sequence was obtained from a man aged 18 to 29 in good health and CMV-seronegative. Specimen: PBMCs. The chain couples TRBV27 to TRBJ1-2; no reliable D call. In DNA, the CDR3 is TGTGCCAGCAGTTTACGGGATAACCCTGACTATGGCTACACCTCC. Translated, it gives CASSLRDNPDYGYTS.